These 9 T cell receptor beta chains originate from one sample sequenced in a study of OX40 agonist ivuxolimab in advanced cancers. TCRdb's table, derived via immunoSEQ multiplex PCR, lists solely in-frame clones and lacks some. The table records around 57,000 clones, roughly 84% of them present only once. Sequences were derived from CD4+ or CD8+ T cells sorted from blood, sampled in a trial of the OX40 agonist ivuxolimab. The receptors stem from an adult with an advanced solid tumor such as melanoma, head and neck, liver or kidney cancer.

The chain employs TRBV2 and TRBJ2-3; D possibly corresponds to TRBD2 (6 bases). The V end lost 8 bases, the J end lost 0 bases, and 9 bases lay between the germline ends. The CDR3 is 13 amino acids. Germline CDR1 reads SNHLY; CDR2 reads FYNNEI. The CDR3 region is CASGTDSTDTQYF. In nucleotides, the CDR3 is TGTGCCAGCGGGACTGACAGCACAGATACGCAGTATTTT.

The table lists this clone with a few counts. The chain couples TRBV29-1 to TRBJ1-1, with TRBD1 identical over 7 bases. CDR3 length: 15 residues. Germline V lookup: CDR1 SQVTM, CDR2 ANQGSEA. V lost 5 bases and J lost 0; bases outside the gene matches: 9. CDR3 loop: CSVYDPGTVNTEAFF. In DNA, the CDR3 is TGCAGCGTTTACGACCCCGGGACAGTGAACACTGAAGCTTTCTTT.

The chain recombines TRBV19 with TRBJ2-6; D is undetermined. Germline V gene lookup returns CDR1 LNHDA and CDR2 SQIVND (reference sequence). V was cut by 4 bases and J by 4 bases, with 11 bases left in between. The CDR3 has 15 amino acids. CDR3 nucleotide sequence: TGTGCCAGTAGTACGGAATCAAGAGGGGCCAACGTCCTGACTTTC. Its translation is CASSTESRGANVLTF.

This clone came up once. The rearrangement joins TRBV5-1 to TRBJ1-3; TRBD1 agrees at 10 bases. Losses at the gene ends were 5 bases for V and 8 bases for J; bases not matched to a gene: 7. The CDR3 runs to 14 residues. CDR1 and CDR2 from the germline V gene are SGHRS and YFSETQ. DNA of the CDR3: TGCGCCAGCAGTCCGGGACAGGGGTTTGACACCATATATTTT. Protein sequence: CASSPGQGFDTIYF.

V is TRBV21-1 and J is TRBJ2-1; the table's D call, TRBD2, has no DNA check behind it. TRBV21-1 is a pseudogene locus. CDR3 length equals 18 residues. CDR3 in amino acids: CASSKRKRGGRERGEQFF. The DNA for the CDR3 is TGTGCCAGCAGCAAAAGGAAGAGGGGTGGTCGGGAGCGGGGTGAGCAGTTCTTC.

This chain connects TRBV19 to TRBJ1-5; 7 bases map to TRBD1. V dropped 5 bases and J dropped 5; count of bases not matched to a gene: 6. This CDR3 contains 14 residues. Looked up from germline, CDR1 is LNHDA and CDR2 is SQIVND (reference sequence). The CDR3 region has the DNA TGTGCCAGTAGTCTGAACAGGGGCTATCAGCCCCAGCATTTT. This codes for CASSLNRGYQPQHF.

The chain uses TRBV4-2 and TRBJ2-2, with D perhaps matching TRBD1 (6 bases). V lost 0 bases, J lost 5 bases, and 16 bases lay in between. Germline-derived CDR1 and CDR2 are LGHNA and YNFKEQ. The CDR3 is 17 residues long. CDR3 DNA: TGTGCCAGCAGCCAAGATCCGCAGGGAAGGGGGACCGGGGAGCTGTTTTTT. It encodes CASSQDPQGRGTGELFF.

This chain joins TRBV4-3 and TRBJ2-7, with 14 bases lining up with TRBD2. Germline V gene data show CDR1 as LGHNA and CDR2 as YSLEER. This CDR3 is built from 16 residues. V gave up 4 bases and J gave up 4 bases; unmatched junction bases: 6. The CDR3 spells CASSRGTSGSFYEQYF. The CDR3 nucleotides read TGCGCCAGCAGCCGAGGGACTAGCGGGAGTTTTTACGAGCAGTACTTC.

The rearrangement links TRBV7-2 to TRBJ2-7, with 9 bases identical to TRBD2. Germline CDR1 and CDR2: SGHTA and FQGNSA. The CDR3 contains 17 residues. Unmatched junction bases numbered 11, after V lost 2 bases and J lost 3 bases. For the CDR3, the DNA is TGTGCCAGCAGCTTAAGAGCGGGAGGCGTTATAAACTACGAGCAGTACTTC. It specifies CASSLRAGGVINYEQYF.